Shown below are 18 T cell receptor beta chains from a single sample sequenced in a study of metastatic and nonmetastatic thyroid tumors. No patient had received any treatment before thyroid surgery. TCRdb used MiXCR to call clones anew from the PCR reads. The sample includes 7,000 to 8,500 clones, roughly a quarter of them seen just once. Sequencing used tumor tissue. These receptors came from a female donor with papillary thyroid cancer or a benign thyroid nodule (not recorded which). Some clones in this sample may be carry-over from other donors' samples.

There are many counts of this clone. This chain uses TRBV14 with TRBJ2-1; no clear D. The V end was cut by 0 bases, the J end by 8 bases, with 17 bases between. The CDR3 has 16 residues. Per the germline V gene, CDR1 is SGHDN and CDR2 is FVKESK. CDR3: CASSQDFSRPGDEQFF. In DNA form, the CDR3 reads TGTGCCAGCAGCCAAGATTTTAGCCGCCCTGGCGATGAGCAGTTCTTC.

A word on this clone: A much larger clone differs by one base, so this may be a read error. This chain's CDR3 is CASSADFRSDDERFF. CDR3 nucleotide sequence: TGTGCCAGCAGCGCTGACTTTAGGAGCGACGATGAGCGGTTCTTC. This chain links TRBV9 with TRBJ2-1; D ambiguous. Germline V lookup: CDR1 SGDLS, CDR2 YYNGEE. The CDR3 loop spans 15 amino acids.

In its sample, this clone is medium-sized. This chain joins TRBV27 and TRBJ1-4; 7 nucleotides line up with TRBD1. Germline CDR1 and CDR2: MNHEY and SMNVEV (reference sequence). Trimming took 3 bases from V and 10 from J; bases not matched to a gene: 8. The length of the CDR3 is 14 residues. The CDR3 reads CASSLWGTVGKLFF. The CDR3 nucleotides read TGTGCCAGCAGTTTGTGGGGGACAGTGGGAAAACTGTTTTTT. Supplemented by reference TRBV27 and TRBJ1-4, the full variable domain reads EAQVTQNPRYLITVTGKKLTVTCSQNMNHEYMSWYRQDPGLGLRQIYYSMNVEVTDKGDVPEGYKVSRKEKRNFPLILESPSPNQTSLYFCASSLWGTVGKLFFGSGTQLSVL.

CDR3 in DNA: TGCAGTTCGGGACTAGCGGGGATAGACGAGCAGTACTTC. Encoded protein: CSSGLAGIDEQYF. The J gene is TRBJ2-7, the V gene TRBV20-1; 13 bases fit TRBD2. This CDR3 contains 13 residues. CDR1 is DFQATT, CDR2 SNEGSKA, per germline (reference sequence). The trim removed 8 bases at V and 5 bases at J, leaving 6 bases unmatched.

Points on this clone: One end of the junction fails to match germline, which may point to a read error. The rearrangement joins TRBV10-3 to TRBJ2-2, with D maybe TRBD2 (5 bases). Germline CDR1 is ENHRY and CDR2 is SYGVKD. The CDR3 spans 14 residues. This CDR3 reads CAISESARGWEPFF. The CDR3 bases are TGTGCCATCAGTGAGTCGGCTCGGGGTTGGGAGCCGTTTTTT.

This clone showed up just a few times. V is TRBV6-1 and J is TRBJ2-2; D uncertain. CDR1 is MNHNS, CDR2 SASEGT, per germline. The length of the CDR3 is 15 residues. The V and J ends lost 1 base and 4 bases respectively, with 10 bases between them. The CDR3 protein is CASSEDVSSTGELFF. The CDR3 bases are TGTGCCAGCAGTGAAGATGTCTCCTCCACCGGGGAGCTGTTTTTT.

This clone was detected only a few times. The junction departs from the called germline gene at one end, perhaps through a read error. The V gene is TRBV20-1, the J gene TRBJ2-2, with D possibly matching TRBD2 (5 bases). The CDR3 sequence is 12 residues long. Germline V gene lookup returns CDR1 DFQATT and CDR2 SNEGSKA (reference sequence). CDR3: CSVQPAAGELLF. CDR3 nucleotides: TGCAGTGTCCAGCCGGCAGCCGGGGAGCTGCTTTTC.

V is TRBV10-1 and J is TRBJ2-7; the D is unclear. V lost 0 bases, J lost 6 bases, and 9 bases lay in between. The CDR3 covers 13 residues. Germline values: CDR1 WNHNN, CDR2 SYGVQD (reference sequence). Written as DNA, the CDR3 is TGCGCCAGCAGTGAGTCTATGCGCGGCGAGCAGTACTTC. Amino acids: CASSESMRGEQYF.

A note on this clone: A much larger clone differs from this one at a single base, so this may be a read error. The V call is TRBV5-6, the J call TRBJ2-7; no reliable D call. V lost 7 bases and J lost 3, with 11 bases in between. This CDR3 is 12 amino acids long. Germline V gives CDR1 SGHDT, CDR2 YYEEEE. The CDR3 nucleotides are TGTGCCAGCCACCGGTACAACTACGAGCAGTACTTC. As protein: CASHRYNYEQYF.

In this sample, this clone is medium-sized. This CDR3 reads CSATRGSNSNQPQHF. Written as DNA, the CDR3 is TGCAGTGCTACGCGGGGAAGTAATAGCAATCAGCCCCAGCATTTT. V and J are TRBV20-1 and TRBJ1-5; D is undetermined. V lost 4 bases to trimming and J lost 0 bases, with 13 bases between them. The CDR3 is made up of 15 amino acids. Germline lookup yields CDR1 DFQATT and CDR2 SNEGSKA (reference sequence).

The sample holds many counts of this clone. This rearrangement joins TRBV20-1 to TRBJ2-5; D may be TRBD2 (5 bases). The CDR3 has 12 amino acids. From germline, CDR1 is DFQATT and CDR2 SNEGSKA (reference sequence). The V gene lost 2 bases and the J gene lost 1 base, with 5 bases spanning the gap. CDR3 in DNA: TGCAGTGCTAGAAGCGGCCAAGAGACCCAGTACTTC. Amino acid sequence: CSARSGQETQYF.

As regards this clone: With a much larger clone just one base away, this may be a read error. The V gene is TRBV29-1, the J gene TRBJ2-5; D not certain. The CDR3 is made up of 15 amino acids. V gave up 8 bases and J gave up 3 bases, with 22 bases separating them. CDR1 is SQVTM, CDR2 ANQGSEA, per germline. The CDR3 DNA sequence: TGCAGCTTTGCAACCCACCTTAGGGCTGAAGAGACCCAGTACTTC. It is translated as CSFATHLRAEETQYF.

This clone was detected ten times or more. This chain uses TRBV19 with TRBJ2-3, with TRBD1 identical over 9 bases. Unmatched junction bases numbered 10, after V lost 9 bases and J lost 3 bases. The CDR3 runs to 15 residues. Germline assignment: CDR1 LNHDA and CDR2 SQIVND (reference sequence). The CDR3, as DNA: TGTGCCAGCACAGGCGGGACAGGGATAACAGATACGCAGTATTTT. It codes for CASTGGTGITDTQYF.

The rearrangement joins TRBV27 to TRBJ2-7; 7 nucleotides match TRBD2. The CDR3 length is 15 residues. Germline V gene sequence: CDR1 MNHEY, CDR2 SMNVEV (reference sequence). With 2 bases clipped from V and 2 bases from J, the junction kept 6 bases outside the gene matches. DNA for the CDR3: TGTGCCAGCAGTTTAATTGCGGGAGATACCTACGAGCAGTACTTC. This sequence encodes CASSLIAGDTYEQYF.

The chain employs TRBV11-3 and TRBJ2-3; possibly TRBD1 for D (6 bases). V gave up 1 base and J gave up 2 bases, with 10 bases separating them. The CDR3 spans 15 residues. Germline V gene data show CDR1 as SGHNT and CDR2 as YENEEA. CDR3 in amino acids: CASSLVAGDTDTQYF. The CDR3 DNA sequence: TGTGCCAGCAGCTTAGTGGCAGGGGACACAGATACGCAGTATTTT.

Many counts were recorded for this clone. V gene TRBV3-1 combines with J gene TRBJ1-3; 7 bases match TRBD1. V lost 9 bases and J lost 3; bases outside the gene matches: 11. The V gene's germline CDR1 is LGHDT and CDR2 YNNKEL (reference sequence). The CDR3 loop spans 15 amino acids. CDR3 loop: CARLTGTGCGNTIYF. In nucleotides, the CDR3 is TGTGCCAGACTGACAGGGACTGGGTGTGGAAACACCATATATTTT.

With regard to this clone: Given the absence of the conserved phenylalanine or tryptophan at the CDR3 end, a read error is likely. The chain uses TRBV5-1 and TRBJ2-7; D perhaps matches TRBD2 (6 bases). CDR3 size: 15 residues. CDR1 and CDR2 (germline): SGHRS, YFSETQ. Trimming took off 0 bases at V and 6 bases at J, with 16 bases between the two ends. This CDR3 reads CASSLAPAAGCEQYL. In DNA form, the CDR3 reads TGCGCCAGCAGCTTGGCTCCGGCAGCGGGCTGCGAGCAGTACCTC.

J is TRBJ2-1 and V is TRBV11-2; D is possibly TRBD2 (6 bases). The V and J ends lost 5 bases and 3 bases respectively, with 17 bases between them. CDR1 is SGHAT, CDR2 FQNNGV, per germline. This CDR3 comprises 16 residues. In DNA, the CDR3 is TGTGCCAGCAGCCCAGCTGGCGGGGCCAACTACAATGAGCAGTTCTTC. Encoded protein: CASSPAGGANYNEQFF.